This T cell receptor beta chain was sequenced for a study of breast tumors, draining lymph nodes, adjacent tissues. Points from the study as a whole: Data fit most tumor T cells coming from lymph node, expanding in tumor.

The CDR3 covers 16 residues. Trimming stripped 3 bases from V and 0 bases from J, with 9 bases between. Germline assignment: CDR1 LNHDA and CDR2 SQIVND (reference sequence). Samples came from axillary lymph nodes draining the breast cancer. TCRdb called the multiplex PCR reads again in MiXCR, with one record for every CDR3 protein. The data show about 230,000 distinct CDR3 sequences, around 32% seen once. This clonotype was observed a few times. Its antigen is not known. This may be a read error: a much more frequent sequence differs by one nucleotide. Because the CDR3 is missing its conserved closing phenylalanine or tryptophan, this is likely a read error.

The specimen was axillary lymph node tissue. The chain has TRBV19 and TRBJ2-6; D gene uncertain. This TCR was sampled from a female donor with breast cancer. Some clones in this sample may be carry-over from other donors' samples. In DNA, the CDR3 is TGTGCCAGTAGTATCTGGGCTATCTCTGGGGCCAACGTCCTGACTTCC. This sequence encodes CASSIWAISGANVLTS.